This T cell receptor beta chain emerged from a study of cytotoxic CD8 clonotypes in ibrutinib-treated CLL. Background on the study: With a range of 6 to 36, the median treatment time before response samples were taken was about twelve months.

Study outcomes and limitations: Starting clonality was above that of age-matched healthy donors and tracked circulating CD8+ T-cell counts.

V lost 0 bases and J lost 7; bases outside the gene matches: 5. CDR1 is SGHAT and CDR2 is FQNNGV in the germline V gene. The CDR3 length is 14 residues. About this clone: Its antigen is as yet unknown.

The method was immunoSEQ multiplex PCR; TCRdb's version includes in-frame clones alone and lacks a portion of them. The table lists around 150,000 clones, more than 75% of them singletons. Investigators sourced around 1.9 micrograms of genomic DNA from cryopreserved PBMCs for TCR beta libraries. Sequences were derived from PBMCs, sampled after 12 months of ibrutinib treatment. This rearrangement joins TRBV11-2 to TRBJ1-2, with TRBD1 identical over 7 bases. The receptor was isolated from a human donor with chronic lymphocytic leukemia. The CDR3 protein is CASSLDEGAAGYTF. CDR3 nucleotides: TGTGCCAGCAGCTTAGACGAGGGGGCAGCTGGCTACACCTTC.